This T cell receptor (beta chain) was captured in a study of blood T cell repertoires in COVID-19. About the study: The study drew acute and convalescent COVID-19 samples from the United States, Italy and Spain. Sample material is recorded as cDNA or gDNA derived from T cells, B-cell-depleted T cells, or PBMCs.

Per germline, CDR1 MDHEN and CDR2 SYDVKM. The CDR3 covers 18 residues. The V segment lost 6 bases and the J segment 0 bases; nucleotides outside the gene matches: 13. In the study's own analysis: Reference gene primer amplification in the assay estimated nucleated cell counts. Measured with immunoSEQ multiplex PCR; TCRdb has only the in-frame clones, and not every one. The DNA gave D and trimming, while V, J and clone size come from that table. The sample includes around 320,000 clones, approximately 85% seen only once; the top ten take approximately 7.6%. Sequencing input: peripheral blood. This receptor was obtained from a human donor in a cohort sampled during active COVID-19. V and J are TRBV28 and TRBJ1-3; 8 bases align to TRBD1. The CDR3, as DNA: TGTGCCAGCAGCTTCCCCGGGACAGGAGAACTCTCTGGAAACACCATATATTTT. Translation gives CASSFPGTGELSGNTIYF. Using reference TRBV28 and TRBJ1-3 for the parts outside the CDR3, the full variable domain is DVKVTQSSRYLVKRTGEKVFLECVQDMDHENMFWYRQDPGLGLRLIYFSYDVKMKEKGDIPEGYSVSREKKERFSLILESASTNQTSMYLCASSFPGTGELSGNTIYFGEGSWLTVV.